This T cell receptor beta chain was retrieved from a study of PD-1 blockade in classical Hodgkin lymphoma. The patients all showed relapse after autologous stem cell transplantation, while their brentuximab vedotin exposure varied. Sequenced by immunoSEQ multiplex PCR; TCRdb stores in-frame clones only, minus some. The table has around 96,000 clones, approximately 80% seen once. With respect to this clone: Antigen specificity is unknown.

Broader study findings: CD4+ TCR diversity, unlike CD8+, rose significantly by C4D1.

The CDR3 sequence is 13 residues long. The germline CDR1 and CDR2 sequences are MNHNS and SASEGT. V shed 3 bases and J shed 0 bases, with 6 bases lying between them. Sequencing used peripheral blood mononuclear cells (PBMCs), obtained at baseline. The TCR was taken from a human donor with classical Hodgkin lymphoma. The chain recombines TRBV6-1 with TRBJ2-7; unclear D gene. CDR3 region: CASSEGISYEQYF. CDR3 coding DNA: TGTGCCAGCAGTGAGGGAATCTCCTACGAGCAGTACTTC.